This paragraph covers one TCR beta chain sequence. Its antigen is not identified. Per the germline V gene, CDR1 is DFQATT and CDR2 is SNEGSKA (reference sequence). The CDR3 covers 13 residues. The V segment lost 5 bases and the J segment 6 bases; nucleotides outside the gene matches: 8. The record originates from a study of identical twins. Each cDNA held unique molecular identifiers, and template switching gave it a universal primer site. TCRdb redid the calling of the 5' RACE reads with MiXCR, one entry per CDR3 protein. Of roughly 1,500,000 distinct CDR3 sequences listed, roughly 35% are singletons. Study observations and caveats: Rather than following the same donors, the conclusions depended on cross-sectional statistical analysis.

The clonotype comes from a newborn girl in good health. What was sequenced was cord blood. This chain joins TRBV20-1 and TRBJ1-2; 8 nucleotides line up with TRBD1. CDR3 protein: CSAPGQGGDGYTF. CDR3 sequence (DNA): TGCAGTGCTCCCGGACAGGGAGGAGATGGCTACACCTTC.